These 31 T cell receptor beta chains originate from one sample sequenced in a study of blood T cell repertoires in COVID-19. Produced via immunoSEQ multiplex PCR; TCRdb's table is partial and in-frame only. There are about 170,000 clones in the sample; roughly 80% occur only once, and around 9.9% lies in the top ten. Sequencing was carried out using peripheral blood. The receptor set was obtained from a man aged 65-85 years with active or convalescent COVID-19.

This sequence joins TRBV5-1 and TRBJ2-1; 11 bases map to TRBD2. The CDR3 spans 15 residues. From germline, CDR1 is SGHRS and CDR2 YFSETQ. V dropped 2 bases and J dropped 9; count of bases not matched to a gene: 7. In DNA form, the CDR3 reads TGCGCCAGCAGCTTAACTAGCGGGAGTTTCAGTGAGCAGTTCTTC. Translating gives CASSLTSGSFSEQFF.

The gene calls are TRBV5-5 and TRBJ1-4; D is undetermined. CDR1 SGHKS and CDR2 YYEKEE come from the germline V gene (reference sequence). The CDR3 totals 14 residues. The V gene lost 2 bases and the J gene lost 5 bases, with 10 bases spanning the gap. This chain's CDR3 is CASSLAGLNEKLFF. Here the CDR3 DNA reads TGTGCCAGCAGCTTAGCGGGATTAAATGAAAAACTGTTTTTT.

The chain links TRBV18 to TRBJ2-1; 11 nucleotides align to TRBD1. The CDR3 loop spans 17 amino acids. V lost 3 bases, J lost 3 bases, and 7 bases stayed unmatched. Germline V gene sequence: CDR1 KGHSH, CDR2 LQKENI. In DNA form, the CDR3 reads TGTGCCAGCTCACCCCCTATTGGGACAGGGGGCTACAATGAGCAGTTCTTC. Translated, it gives CASSPPIGTGGYNEQFF.

This clone came up once. This rearrangement joins TRBV5-1 to TRBJ1-2; D perhaps matches TRBD1 (6 bases). CDR1 SGHRS and CDR2 YFSETQ come from the germline V gene. The germline V and J ends were trimmed by 0 bases and 2 bases, with 11 bases remaining between them. This CDR3 is built from 15 residues. The CDR3 nucleotides read TGCGCCAGCAGCTTGGGGACAGAGACGAACTATGGCTACACCTTC. Its translation: CASSLGTETNYGYTF.

This chain connects TRBV18 to TRBJ1-3, with D perhaps TRBD1 (6 bases). The V gene's germline CDR1 is KGHSH and CDR2 LQKENI. With 0 bases removed from V and 4 bases from J, the gap between germline ends came to 10 bases. The CDR3 contains 15 residues. The CDR3 region is CASSPPDRAGNTIYF. The CDR3 DNA is TGTGCCAGCTCACCACCGGACAGAGCGGGAAACACCATATATTTT.

V gene TRBV9 combines with J gene TRBJ2-7; weak D call: TRBD1 (6 bases). This CDR3 contains 13 residues. Trimming pared 3 bases from V and 5 bases from J, leaving 12 bases between. From germline, CDR1 is SGDLS and CDR2 YYNGEE. In DNA, the CDR3 is TGTGCCAGCAGCGGGGCTACAGGGAACGAGCAGTACTTC. Its translation is CASSGATGNEQYF.

Only one count was recorded for this clone. The rearrangement joins TRBV6-2 or TRBV6-3 to TRBJ1-1; D ambiguous. Germline-derived CDR1 and CDR2 are MNHEY and SVGEGT. The CDR3 is 17 residues long. Deletions cut 0 bases from V and 2 bases from J, with 16 bases between. CDR3 loop: CASSYSGAGRLNTEAFF. CDR3 nucleotide sequence: TGTGCCAGCAGTTACTCAGGAGCAGGCAGACTAAACACTGAAGCTTTCTTT.

This clone came up once. This chain connects TRBV4-1 to TRBJ1-1; 7 bases line up with TRBD1. Looked up from germline, CDR1 is MGHRA and CDR2 is YSYEKL. The CDR3 extends over 14 amino acids. V gave up 2 bases and J gave up 4 bases; unmatched junction bases: 4. Written as DNA, the CDR3 is TGCGCCAGCAGCCAAAGGCAGGGGGGCACTGAAGCTTTCTTT. The encoded protein is CASSQRQGGTEAFF.

The chain links TRBV24-1 to TRBJ2-1; the D gene is possibly TRBD2 (6 bases). From germline, CDR1 is KGHDR and CDR2 SFDVKD. The CDR3 totals 16 residues. V was clipped by 4 bases and J by 2 bases, with 14 bases between them. The CDR3 is CATSDGSGGAYNEQFF. As DNA, the CDR3 is TGTGCCACCAGTGACGGATCTGGCGGGGCCTACAATGAGCAGTTCTTC.

In this sample, this clone turned up once. The CDR3 DNA sequence: TGTGCCAGCAGCTTGGAGCTGCCCACAGATACGCAGTATTTT. Translating gives CASSLELPTDTQYF. The chain couples TRBV5-4 to TRBJ2-3; D remains ambiguous. V was cut by 0 bases and J by 2 bases, with 7 bases left in between. Germline V lookup: CDR1 SGHNT, CDR2 YYREEE (reference sequence). This CDR3 has 14 amino acids.

The gene calls are TRBV2 and TRBJ2-7, with 8 bases matching TRBD1. The germline V gene encodes CDR1 SNHLY and CDR2 FYNNEI. This CDR3 spans 17 amino acids. V lost 6 bases to trimming and J lost 0 bases; unmatched junction nucleotides: 13. In nucleotides, the CDR3 is TGTGCCAGCAGCGTAAATAGGGACAGGACACGCTCCTACGAGCAGTACTTC. Protein sequence: CASSVNRDRTRSYEQYF.

This chain joins TRBV21-1 and TRBJ2-7; the D call of TRBD2 is as the table states it, not checked on the DNA. TRBV21-1 is given as a pseudogene. The CDR3 consists of 15 residues. The CDR3 is CASSTSGMGSHEQYF. CDR3 sequence (DNA): TGTGCCAGCAGCACCAGCGGGATGGGTTCCCACGAGCAGTACTTC.

The chain joins TRBV7-9 to TRBJ1-5; 8 bases line up with TRBD1. The CDR3 consists of 16 residues. From germline, CDR1 is SEHNR and CDR2 FQNEAQ (reference sequence). The J segment lost 2 bases and the V segment lost 5 bases, leaving 8 bases of the junction unmatched. CDR3 sequence reads: CASSNTGGPRNQPQHF. CDR3 bases: TGTGCCAGCAGCAATACAGGGGGGCCCCGCAATCAGCCCCAGCATTTT.

The V and J genes are TRBV2 and TRBJ1-1; D unclear. Germline-derived CDR1 and CDR2 are SNHLY and FYNNEI. Trimming removed 8 bases at V and 2 bases at J, with 12 bases between. The CDR3 is 13 residues long. In DNA form, the CDR3 reads TGTGCCAGCGCCCCCCGGGGTAACACTGAAGCTTTCTTT. Protein: CASAPRGNTEAFF.

V is TRBV7-9 and J is TRBJ2-1; D possibly corresponds to TRBD1 (7 bases). This CDR3 spans 13 amino acids. The germline gives CDR1 SEHNR, CDR2 FQNEAQ (reference sequence). Trimming pared 6 bases from V and 8 bases from J, leaving 14 bases between. The DNA of the CDR3 is TGTGCCAGCAGGGAGGGGGCAAGGGATGAGCAGTTCTTC. Translating it yields CASREGARDEQFF.

V is TRBV9 and J is TRBJ2-3; D perhaps matches TRBD1 (6 bases). V was clipped by 4 bases and J by 0 bases, with 12 bases between them. The CDR3 runs 15 residues. The V gene's germline CDR1 is SGDLS and CDR2 YYNGEE. The CDR3 DNA is TGTGCCAGCAGCCCGACAGGTATCAGCACAGATACGCAGTATTTT. It is translated as CASSPTGISTDTQYF. Full variable domain (remainder filled in from reference TRBV9 and TRBJ2-3): DSGVTQTPKHLITATGQRVTLRCSPRSGDLSVYWYQQSLDQGLQFLIQYYNGEERAKGNILERFSAQQFPDLHSELNLSSLELGDSALYFCASSPTGISTDTQYFGPGTRLTVL.

The rearrangement links TRBV7-2 to TRBJ2-7; TRBD2 aligns across 12 bases. Germline-derived CDR1 and CDR2 are SGHTA and FQGNSA. CDR3 length equals 15 residues. The V segment lost 4 bases and the J segment 4 bases; nucleotides outside the gene matches: 5. CDR3 in amino acids: CASSSRTSGAYEQYF. CDR3 DNA: TGTGCCAGCAGCTCCCGGACTAGCGGGGCTTACGAGCAGTACTTC.

This clone is a singleton in its sample. The V gene is TRBV29-1, the J gene TRBJ1-4; TRBD1 agrees at 7 bases. This CDR3 comprises 16 residues. V was pared by 4 bases and J by 3 bases, with 11 bases of the junction left unmatched. CDR1 is SQVTM, CDR2 ANQGSEA, per germline. The CDR3 DNA follows: TGCAGCGTTGGCTCAGGGGTCGGGACAGCTAATGAAAAACTGTTTTTT. Protein: CSVGSGVGTANEKLFF. Filled out from reference TRBV29-1 and TRBJ1-4, the complete variable domain reads SAVISQKPSRDICQRGTSLTIQCQVDSQVTMMFWYRQQPGQSLTLIATANQGSEATYESGFVIDKFPISRPNLTFSTLTVSNMSPEDSSIYLCSVGSGVGTANEKLFFGSGTQLSVL.

The CDR3 coding sequence is TGTGCCAGCAGTTTACATGGGACAGGGCACTACGAGCAGTACTTC. Protein: CASSLHGTGHYEQYF. This chain uses TRBV27 with TRBJ2-7; TRBD1 aligns across 9 bases. The length of the CDR3 is 15 residues. Germline-derived CDR1 and CDR2 are MNHEY and SMNVEV (reference sequence). With 2 bases clipped from V and 3 bases from J, the junction kept 5 bases outside the gene matches.

This clone was seen a handful of times. This chain links TRBV28 with TRBJ2-7; TRBD1 matches at 9 bases. This CDR3 has 16 residues. The ends lost 6 bases at V and 2 bases at J; junction bases unmatched: 11. CDR1 is MDHEN, CDR2 SYDVKM, per germline. CDR3 DNA: TGTGCCAGCAGGCGGGGCCGGAACAGGGGGCCCTACGAGCAGTACTTC. Translating gives CASRRGRNRGPYEQYF.

The rearrangement links TRBV5-1 to TRBJ1-5, with TRBD1 as a possible D gene (5 bases). The germline CDR1 and CDR2 sequences are SGHRS and YFSETQ. V was shortened by 0 bases and J by 6 bases, with 13 bases between the two germline ends. CDR3 length: 15 residues. For the CDR3, the DNA is TGCGCCAGCAGCTTGGGGTCAGGGTTGGGTCAGCCCCAGCATTTT. This gives the protein CASSLGSGLGQPQHF.

The V call is TRBV28, the J call TRBJ2-7, with D maybe TRBD2 (6 bases). Trimming took 6 bases from V and 3 from J, leaving 12 bases between them. This CDR3 comprises 13 residues. Germline V gene sequence: CDR1 MDHEN, CDR2 SYDVKM. CDR3 sequence reads: CASSPPGGYEQYF. CDR3 in DNA: TGTGCCAGCAGCCCCCCCGGGGGCTACGAGCAGTACTTC.

The rearrangement uses TRBV9 and TRBJ1-5; the D gene is possibly TRBD1 (5 bases). Per germline, CDR1 SGDLS and CDR2 YYNGEE. With 0 bases removed from V and 6 bases from J, the gap between germline ends came to 10 bases. The CDR3 is 14 amino acids. CDR3 residues: CASSVGQGPQPQHF. The CDR3 nucleotides are TGTGCCAGCAGCGTAGGGCAGGGTCCTCAGCCCCAGCATTTT.

The chain recombines TRBV18 with TRBJ2-5; no definite D call. CDR3 size: 13 residues. Germline CDR1 reads KGHSH; CDR2 reads LQKENI. Trimming shortened V by 1 base and J by 3 bases, and 6 bases separated the two germline ends. CDR3 nucleotides: TGTGCCAGCTCACCACGCGGCGAAGAGACCCAGTACTTC. This sequence encodes CASSPRGEETQYF.

The rearrangement joins TRBV27 to TRBJ2-7; 7 bases match TRBD1. J gave up 3 bases and V 2 bases, and 10 bases lay outside the gene matches. This CDR3 spans 16 amino acids. Germline V gene data show CDR1 as MNHEY and CDR2 as SMNVEV (reference sequence). The CDR3 region has the DNA TGTGCCAGCAGTTTAGTGGGACAGTCGAGCTTCTACGAGCAGTACTTC. It is translated as CASSLVGQSSFYEQYF.

V gene TRBV9 combines with J gene TRBJ1-3; TRBD1 matches 7 bases. The CDR3 spans 16 residues. Germline lookup yields CDR1 SGDLS and CDR2 YYNGEE. Trimming cost V 3 bases and J 0 bases; bases outside gene matches: 6. For the CDR3, the DNA is TGTGCCAGCAGCGGAGGGACAGCCATCTCTGGAAACACCATATATTTT. It is translated as CASSGGTAISGNTIYF. Full variable domain (rest looked up from reference TRBV9 and TRBJ1-3): DSGVTQTPKHLITATGQRVTLRCSPRSGDLSVYWYQQSLDQGLQFLIQYYNGEERAKGNILERFSAQQFPDLHSELNLSSLELGDSALYFCASSGGTAISGNTIYFGEGSWLTVV.

The chain links TRBV7-2 to TRBJ2-2; D not certain. Deletions cut 5 bases from V and 3 bases from J, with 16 bases between. The length of the CDR3 is 16 residues. Germline V gene data show CDR1 as SGHTA and CDR2 as FQGNSA. The CDR3 DNA sequence: TGTGCCAGCAGCCCATGGCGGCGGATCCACACCGGGGAGCTGTTTTTT. It codes for CASSPWRRIHTGELFF.

The V and J genes are TRBV7-2 and TRBJ1-5; D is possibly TRBD1 (6 bases). Germline values: CDR1 SGHTA, CDR2 FQGNSA. This CDR3 is built from 15 residues. Deletions cut 1 base from V and 5 bases from J, with 12 bases between. The CDR3 DNA follows: TGTGCCAGCAGCTTAGTTACAGGGAGGGATCAGCCCCAGCATTTT. It is translated as CASSLVTGRDQPQHF.

CDR3 coding DNA: TGTGCCACCAGGGGCGGACGGCTAGCGGGGGCCGGGACCCAGTACTTC. It codes for CATRGGRLAGAGTQYF. The V and J genes are TRBV15 and TRBJ2-5; 10 bases match TRBD2. Germline values: CDR1 LNHNV, CDR2 YYDKDF (reference sequence). V dropped 6 bases and J dropped 7; count of bases not matched to a gene: 14. CDR3 size: 16 residues.

CDR3 amino acids: CASSWGTGGTEAFF. The CDR3 DNA sequence: TGCGCCAGCAGCTGGGGGACAGGGGGCACTGAAGCTTTCTTT. The chain is built from TRBV5-1 and TRBJ1-1; 11 bases agree with TRBD1. Germline assignment: CDR1 SGHRS and CDR2 YFSETQ. The CDR3 has 14 residues. V lost 3 bases and J lost 4; bases outside the gene matches: 2.

The chain links TRBV27 to TRBJ1-5, with D perhaps matching TRBD1 (6 bases). The CDR3 is 13 amino acids. V lost 5 bases and J 3 bases, leaving 8 bases between the germline ends. The germline V gene has CDR1 MNHEY and CDR2 SMNVEV (reference sequence). CDR3 DNA: TGTGCCAGCAGTGGACAGCCCAATCAGCCCCAGCATTTT. Its protein product is CASSGQPNQPQHF.